Below, one TCR beta chain is given with its context. Its specificity is unknown. This CDR3 comprises 16 residues. The V segment lost 4 bases and the J segment 2 bases; nucleotides outside the gene matches: 2. The germline V gene has CDR1 SGHTS and CDR2 YDEGEE. Each of the donors was a healthy bone marrow donor. There were likely unrecorded immune exposures, though donors were nominally healthy when sampled. These data are taken from a study of cytomegalovirus exposure and HLA in healthy donors. Primers for the PCR totalled 60 Vbeta and 13 Jbeta. The protocol was immunoSEQ multiplex PCR, while the TCRdb copy is restricted to in-frame clones and leaves out a portion. The sample lists some 69,000 clones; around four fifths were seen once. Study-level findings and limits: Presence/absence analysis assumed near-uniform sequencing depth across donors. Later analysis associated a missense DCLRE1C variant with TCR beta V- and J-gene trimming.

Sample: PBMCs. The gene calls are TRBV5-8 and TRBJ2-5; 16 bases line up with TRBD2. The receptor was isolated from a woman in her 30s in good health and CMV-seronegative. This CDR3 reads CASSEGLAGGQETQYF. CDR3 sequence (DNA): TGTGCCAGCAGCGAGGGACTAGCGGGAGGGCAAGAGACCCAGTACTTC. Using reference TRBV5-8 and TRBJ2-5 for the parts outside the CDR3, the full variable domain is EAGVTQSPTHLIKTRGQQATLRCSPISGHTSVYWYQQALGLGLQFLLWYDEGEERNRGNFPPRFSGRQFPNYSSELNVNALELEDSALYLCASSEGLAGGQETQYFGPGTRLLVL.